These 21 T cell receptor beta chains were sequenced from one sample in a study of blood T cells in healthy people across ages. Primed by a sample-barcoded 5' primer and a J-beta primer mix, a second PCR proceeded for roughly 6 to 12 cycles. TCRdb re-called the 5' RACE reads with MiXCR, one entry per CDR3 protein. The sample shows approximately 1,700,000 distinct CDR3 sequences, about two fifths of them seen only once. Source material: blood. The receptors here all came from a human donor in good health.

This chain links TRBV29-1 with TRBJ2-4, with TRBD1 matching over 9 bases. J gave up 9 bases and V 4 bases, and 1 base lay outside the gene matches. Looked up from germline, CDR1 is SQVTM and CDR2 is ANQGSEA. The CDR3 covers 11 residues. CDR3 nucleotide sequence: TGCAGCGTTGGACAGGGGGGCATTCAGTACTTC. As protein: CSVGQGGIQYF.

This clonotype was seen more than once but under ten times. As DNA, the CDR3 is TGTGCCAGCACCGAGGGGCTGGGATCCAGGGTCGAGCAGTACTTC. It yields the protein CASTEGLGSRVEQYF. The rearrangement links TRBV2 to TRBJ2-4; perhaps D is TRBD1 or TRBD2 (5 bases each). Matching the DNA end better, TRBJ2-7 makes the J call doubtful. The CDR3 is made up of 15 amino acids. Germline V gives CDR1 SNHLY, CDR2 FYNNEI.

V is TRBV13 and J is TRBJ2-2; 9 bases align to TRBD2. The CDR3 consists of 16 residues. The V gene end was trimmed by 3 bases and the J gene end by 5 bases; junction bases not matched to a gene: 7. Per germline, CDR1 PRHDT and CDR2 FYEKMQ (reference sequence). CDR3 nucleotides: TGTGCCAGCAGCTTGCTAGCGGGGTCTACGACCGGGGAGCTGTTTTTT. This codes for CASSLLAGSTTGELFF. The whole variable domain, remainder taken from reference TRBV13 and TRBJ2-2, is AAGVIQSPRHLIKEKRETATLKCYPIPRHDTVYWYQQGPGQDPQFLISFYEKMQSDKGSIPDRFSAQQFSDYHSELNMSSLELGDSALYFCASSLLAGSTTGELFFGEGSRLTVL.

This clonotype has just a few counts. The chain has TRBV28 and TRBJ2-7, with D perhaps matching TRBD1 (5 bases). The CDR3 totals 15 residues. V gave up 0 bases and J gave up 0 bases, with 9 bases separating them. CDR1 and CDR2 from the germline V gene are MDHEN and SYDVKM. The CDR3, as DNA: TGTGCCAGCAGTTTATGGCTCACAGGCTCCTACGAGCAGTACTTC. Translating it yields CASSLWLTGSYEQYF.

CDR3 residues: CASSSDPHKPYEQYF. CDR3 coding DNA: TGTGCCAGCAGTTCGGACCCACACAAACCCTACGAGCAGTACTTC. This chain joins TRBV28 and TRBJ2-7; D is unclear. The germline V gene has CDR1 MDHEN and CDR2 SYDVKM. The CDR3 totals 15 residues. V lost 4 bases, J lost 2 bases, and 15 bases lay in between. Using reference TRBV28 and TRBJ2-7 for the parts outside the CDR3, the full variable domain is DVKVTQSSRYLVKRTGEKVFLECVQDMDHENMFWYRQDPGLGLRLIYFSYDVKMKEKGDIPEGYSVSREKKERFSLILESASTNQTSMYLCASSSDPHKPYEQYFGPGTRLTVT.

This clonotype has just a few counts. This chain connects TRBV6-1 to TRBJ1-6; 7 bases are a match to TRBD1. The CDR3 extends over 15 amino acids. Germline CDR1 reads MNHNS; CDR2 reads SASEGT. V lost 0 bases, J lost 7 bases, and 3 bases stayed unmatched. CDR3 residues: CASSEAGGQNSPLHF. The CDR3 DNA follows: TGTGCCAGCAGTGAAGCGGGGGGACAGAATTCACCCCTCCACTTT.

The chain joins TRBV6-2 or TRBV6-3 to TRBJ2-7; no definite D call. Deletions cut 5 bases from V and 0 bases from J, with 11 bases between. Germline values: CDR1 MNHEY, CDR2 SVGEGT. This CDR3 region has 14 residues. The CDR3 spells CASSRIESSYEQYF. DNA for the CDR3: TGTGCCAGCAGTAGGATCGAGAGCTCCTACGAGCAGTACTTC.

CDR3 DNA: TGTGCCAGCAGCTTAAGCCCTTCTAGCGGGGTTACAGATACGCAGTATTTT. It yields the protein CASSLSPSSGVTDTQYF. The rearrangement links TRBV7-3 to TRBJ2-3; 9 bases agree with TRBD2. The CDR3 covers 17 residues. Germline CDR1 is SGHTA and CDR2 is FQGTGA. J was trimmed by 3 bases and V by 1 base; bases with no gene match: 8.

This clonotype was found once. CDR3: CSARGGNMNTEAFF. The DNA for the CDR3 is TGCAGTGCAAGGGGGGGAAATATGAACACTGAAGCTTTCTTT. The rearrangement uses TRBV20-1 and TRBJ1-1; D is possibly TRBD1 (6 bases). Trimming removed 6 bases from V and 0 bases from J, with 14 bases in between. CDR3 length: 14 amino acids. Germline values: CDR1 DFQATT, CDR2 SNEGSKA (reference sequence).

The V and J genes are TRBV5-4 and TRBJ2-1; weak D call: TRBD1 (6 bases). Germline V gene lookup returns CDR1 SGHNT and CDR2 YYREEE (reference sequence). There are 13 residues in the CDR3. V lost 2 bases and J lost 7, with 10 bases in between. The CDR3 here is CASSFGQKNEQFF. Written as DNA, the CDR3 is TGTGCCAGCAGCTTTGGACAGAAAAATGAGCAGTTCTTC. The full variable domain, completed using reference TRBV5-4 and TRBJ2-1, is ETGVTQSPTHLIKTRGQQVTLRCSSQSGHNTVSWYQQALGQGPQFIFQYYREEENGRGNFPPRFSGLQFPNYSSELNVNALELDDSALYLCASSFGQKNEQFFGPGTRLTVL.

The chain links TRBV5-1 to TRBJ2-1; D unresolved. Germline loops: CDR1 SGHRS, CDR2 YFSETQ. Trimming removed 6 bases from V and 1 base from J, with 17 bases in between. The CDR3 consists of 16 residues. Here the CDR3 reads CASTPLWASSYNEQFF. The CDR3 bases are TGCGCCAGCACCCCGTTATGGGCTTCTTCCTACAATGAGCAGTTCTTC.

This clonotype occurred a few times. The DNA for the CDR3 is TGCGCCAGCAGCTTACCCATGGGCAATGAGCAGTTCTTC. It codes for CASSLPMGNEQFF. V usage is TRBV5-1 and J usage is TRBJ2-1; D unclear. Germline CDR1 is SGHRS and CDR2 is YFSETQ. Trimming cost V 2 bases and J 6 bases, with 9 bases left between them. This CDR3 has 13 residues.

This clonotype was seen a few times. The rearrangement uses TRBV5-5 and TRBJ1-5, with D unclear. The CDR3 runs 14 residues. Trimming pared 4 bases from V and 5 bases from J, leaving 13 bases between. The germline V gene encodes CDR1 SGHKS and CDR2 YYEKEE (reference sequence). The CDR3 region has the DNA TGTGCCAGCAGCCGACTAATTGCCGATCAGCCCCAGCATTTT. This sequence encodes CASSRLIADQPQHF.

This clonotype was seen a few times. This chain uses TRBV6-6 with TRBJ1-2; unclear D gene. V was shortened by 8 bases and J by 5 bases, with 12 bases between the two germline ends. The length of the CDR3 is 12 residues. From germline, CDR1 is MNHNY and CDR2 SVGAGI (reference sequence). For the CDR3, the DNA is TGTGCCAGCGGTCCAGCGAATTATGGCTACACCTTC. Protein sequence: CASGPANYGYTF.

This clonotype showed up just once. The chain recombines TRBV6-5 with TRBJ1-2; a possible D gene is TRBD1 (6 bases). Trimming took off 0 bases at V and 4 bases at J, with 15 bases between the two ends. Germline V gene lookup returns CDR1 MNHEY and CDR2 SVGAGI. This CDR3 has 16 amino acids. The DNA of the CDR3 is TGTGCCAGCAGTTACTCGGGGACACCTAACCGCTATGGCTACACCTTC. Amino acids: CASSYSGTPNRYGYTF.

This CDR3 reads CASSSGIAGETQYF. The CDR3 region has the DNA TGTGCCAGCAGCTCGGGGATAGCTGGAGAGACCCAGTACTTC. The chain carries TRBV7-3 and TRBJ2-5, with D perhaps matching TRBD2 (5 bases). This CDR3 comprises 14 residues. The V gene lost 4 bases and the J gene lost 4 bases, with 13 bases spanning the gap. CDR1 and CDR2 from the germline V gene are SGHTA and FQGTGA.

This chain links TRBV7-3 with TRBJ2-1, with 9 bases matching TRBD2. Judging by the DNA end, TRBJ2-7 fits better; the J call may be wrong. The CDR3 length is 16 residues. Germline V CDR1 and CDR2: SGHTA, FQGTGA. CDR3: CASSHLAGAVYNEQYF. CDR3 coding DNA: TGTGCCAGCAGCCATTTAGCGGGGGCCGTCTACAATGAGCAGTACTTC.

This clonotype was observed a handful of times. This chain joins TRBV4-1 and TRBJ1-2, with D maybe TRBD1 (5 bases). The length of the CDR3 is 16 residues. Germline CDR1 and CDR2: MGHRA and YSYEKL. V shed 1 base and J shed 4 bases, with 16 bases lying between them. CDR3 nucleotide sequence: TGCGCCAGCAGCCAAGGGCAGGGTCAAGGTGTCTATGGCTACACCTTC. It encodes CASSQGQGQGVYGYTF.

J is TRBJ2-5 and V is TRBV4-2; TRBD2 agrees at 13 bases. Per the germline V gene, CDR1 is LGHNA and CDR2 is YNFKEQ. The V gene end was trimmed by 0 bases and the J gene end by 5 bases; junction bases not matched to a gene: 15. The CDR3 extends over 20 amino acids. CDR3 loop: CASSQDLDSGLAGWRETQYF. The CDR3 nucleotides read TGTGCCAGCAGCCAAGATTTGGATTCGGGACTAGCGGGGTGGAGGGAGACCCAGTACTTC.

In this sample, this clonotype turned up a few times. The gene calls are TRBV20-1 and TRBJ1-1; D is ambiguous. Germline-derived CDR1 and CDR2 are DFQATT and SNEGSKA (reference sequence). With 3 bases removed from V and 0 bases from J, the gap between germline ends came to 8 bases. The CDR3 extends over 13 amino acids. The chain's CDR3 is CSASTRMNTEAFF. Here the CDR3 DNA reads TGCAGTGCTAGTACACGCATGAACACTGAAGCTTTCTTT.

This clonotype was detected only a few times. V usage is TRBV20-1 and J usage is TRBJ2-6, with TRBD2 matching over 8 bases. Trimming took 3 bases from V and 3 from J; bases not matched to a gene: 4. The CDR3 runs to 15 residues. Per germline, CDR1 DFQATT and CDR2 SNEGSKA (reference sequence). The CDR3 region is CSASSGVIGANVLTF. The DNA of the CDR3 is TGCAGTGCTAGTAGCGGGGTAATTGGGGCCAACGTCCTGACTTTC.